These 27 T cell receptor beta chains were sequenced from one sample in a study of shared clonotypes between healthy human individuals. Profiling relied on immunoSEQ multiplex PCR, and the TCRdb table lists in-frame clones only, not all of them. Here the sample spans more than 1,200,000 clones, around 98.5% being singletons. The sequenced sample was naive CD4+ T cells sorted from blood. Subset denoted: CD45RA+ positively selected. Receptor source: a man younger than 40 in good health.

The V call is TRBV2, the J call TRBJ2-6; D remains unclear. The CDR3 contains 16 residues. The V gene lost 6 bases and the J gene lost 2 bases, with 14 bases spanning the gap. CDR1 is SNHLY and CDR2 is FYNNEI in the germline V gene. Here the CDR3 reads CASSPDSQTGANVLTF. The CDR3 nucleotides read TGTGCCAGCAGCCCTGACTCGCAGACTGGGGCCAACGTCCTGACTTTC.

The gene calls are TRBV13 and TRBJ2-6; 9 nucleotides match TRBD1. Germline V gives CDR1 PRHDT, CDR2 FYEKMQ (reference sequence). The CDR3 is 16 residues long. Trimming removed 6 bases from V and 1 base from J; junction bases left unmatched: 4. The CDR3, as DNA: TGTGCCAGCAGGGGACAGGGAATGTCTGGGGCCAACGTCCTGACTTTC. Encoded protein: CASRGQGMSGANVLTF. Using reference TRBV13 and TRBJ2-6 for the parts outside the CDR3, the full variable domain is AAGVIQSPRHLIKEKRETATLKCYPIPRHDTVYWYQQGPGQDPQFLISFYEKMQSDKGSIPDRFSAQQFSDYHSELNMSSLELGDSALYFCASRGQGMSGANVLTFGAGSRLTVL.

The J gene is TRBJ2-1, the V gene TRBV19; TRBD2 matches at 10 bases. Germline trimming cut 5 bases from V and 5 bases from J; bases unmatched to any gene: 3. CDR3 length: 14 amino acids. CDR1 and CDR2 (germline): LNHDA, SQIVND (reference sequence). The DNA for the CDR3 is TGTGCCAGTAGTTCTAGCGGGAGCGACAATGAGCAGTTCTTC. This gives the protein CASSSSGSDNEQFF. Drawing the rest from reference TRBV19 and TRBJ2-1, the complete variable domain is DGGITQSPKYLFRKEGQNVTLSCEQNLNHDAMYWYRQDPGQGLRLIYYSQIVNDFQKGDIAEGYSVSREKKESFPLTVTSAQKNPTAFYLCASSSSGSDNEQFFGPGTRLTVL.

J is TRBJ2-1 and V is TRBV11-2; TRBD2 matches at 7 bases. The CDR3 sequence is 19 residues long. V lost 0 bases, J lost 4 bases, and 15 bases stayed unmatched. Germline CDR1 SGHAT, CDR2 FQNNGV. CDR3 in DNA: TGTGCCAGCAGCTTAGAGCCCTCGCCAGTAGCGGGCTTTTACAATGAGCAGTTCTTC. Its translation: CASSLEPSPVAGFYNEQFF. The full variable domain, completed using reference TRBV11-2 and TRBJ2-1, is EAGVAQSPRYKIIEKRQSVAFWCNPISGHATLYWYQQILGQGPKLLIQFQNNGVVDDSQLPKDRFSAERLKGVDSTLKIQPAKLEDSAVYLCASSLEPSPVAGFYNEQFFGPGTRLTVL.

The chain recombines TRBV5-8 with TRBJ2-5, with D perhaps TRBD2 (5 bases). V lost 0 bases and J 6 bases, leaving 18 bases between the germline ends. Germline CDR1 is SGHTS and CDR2 is YDEGEE. CDR3 size: 16 residues. The CDR3 nucleotides read TGTGCCAGCAGCTTGGCACGGGATAAGATGGGAAAGACCCAGTACTTC. This codes for CASSLARDKMGKTQYF.

The chain has TRBV18 and TRBJ2-3; 8 bases are shared with TRBD2. The ends lost 4 bases at V and 3 bases at J; junction bases unmatched: 6. The germline V gene has CDR1 KGHSH and CDR2 LQKENI. This CDR3 is built from 15 residues. The CDR3 DNA is TGTGCCAGCTCACAGCGGGAGATAAGGACAGATACGCAGTATTTT. Its translation: CASSQREIRTDTQYF.

J is TRBJ1-5 and V is TRBV18; TRBD1 might be the D (5 bases). The ends were cut back, 0 bases at V and 7 bases at J, with 22 bases in the middle. The germline CDR1 and CDR2 sequences are KGHSH and LQKENI. The CDR3 runs to 18 residues. Here the CDR3 DNA reads TGTGCCAGCTCACCACCGGGGAAAGGACATTTAACAAACCAGCCCCAGCATTTT. This sequence encodes CASSPPGKGHLTNQPQHF.

This sequence joins TRBV11-2 and TRBJ2-1; 7 nucleotides line up with TRBD1. Germline loops: CDR1 SGHAT, CDR2 FQNNGV. With 0 bases clipped from V and 13 bases from J, the junction kept 9 bases outside the gene matches. The CDR3 covers 14 residues. CDR3 DNA sequence: TGTGCCAGCAGCTTAGACTTTTCGGCAGGGGGTCAGTTCTTC. This translates into CASSLDFSAGGQFF.

The genes are TRBV5-1 and TRBJ2-7; 10 positions match TRBD1. CDR1 and CDR2 (germline): SGHRS, YFSETQ. V lost 0 bases to trimming and J lost 8 bases; unmatched junction nucleotides: 5. The CDR3 runs 14 residues. The CDR3 bases are TGCGCCAGCAGCTTGGATCCGGGACAGGGGAAGCAGTACTTC. This codes for CASSLDPGQGKQYF.

This clone was counted once. The chain couples TRBV4-1 to TRBJ2-7; D gene unclear. CDR3 length equals 15 residues. Trimming pared 5 bases from V and 0 bases from J, leaving 14 bases between. Germline lookup yields CDR1 MGHRA and CDR2 YSYEKL. CDR3 amino acids: CASSVGFDSSYEQYF. CDR3 sequence (DNA): TGCGCCAGCAGCGTCGGCTTCGATAGCTCCTACGAGCAGTACTTC.

In this sample, this clone turned up once. The chain is built from TRBV7-2 and TRBJ2-7, with a possible D match to TRBD1 (6 bases). The CDR3 extends over 12 amino acids. Per the germline V gene, CDR1 is SGHTA and CDR2 is FQGNSA. CDR3 nucleotides: TGTTTCCAGGGGCGGAACGGCTACGAGCAGTACTTC. Its translation is CFQGRNGYEQYF. Complete variable domain (other parts from reference TRBV7-2 and TRBJ2-7): GAGVSQSPSNKVTEKGKDVELRCDPISGHTALYWYRQSLGQGLEFLIYFQGNSAPDKSGLPSDRFSAERTGGSVSTLTIQRTQQEDSAVYLCFQGRNGYEQYFGPGTRLTVT.

This chain uses TRBV21-1 with TRBJ2-7; TRBD2, the table's D call, lacks a check against the DNA. TRBV21-1 is reported as a pseudogene. CDR3 length: 14 amino acids. The CDR3 coding sequence is TGTGCCAGCAGCTGGCGAGGTAGCGGTTACGAGCAGTACTTC. Translation gives CASSWRGSGYEQYF.

The chain couples TRBV10-3 to TRBJ1-3; possibly TRBD1 for D (5 bases). The CDR3 loop spans 16 amino acids. V lost 6 bases and J lost 0, with 15 bases in between. Germline V gene sequence: CDR1 ENHRY, CDR2 SYGVKD. The CDR3 DNA follows: TGTGCCATCAGGGCCGGGACTCAGAGCTCTGGAAACACCATATATTTT. This sequence encodes CAIRAGTQSSGNTIYF.

The chain couples TRBV5-1 to TRBJ2-2; 10 bases match TRBD2. This CDR3 has 19 residues. The germline V gene has CDR1 SGHRS and CDR2 YFSETQ. The junction had 11 bases not matched to a gene; V was cut back by 2 bases and J by 1 base. The CDR3 sequence is CASSLTSGRETRNTGELFF. In nucleotides, the CDR3 is TGCGCCAGCAGCTTAACCAGCGGGAGGGAAACCAGGAACACCGGGGAGCTGTTTTTT.

This chain links TRBV28 with TRBJ1-2; D uncertain. The CDR3 consists of 14 residues. Germline lookup yields CDR1 MDHEN and CDR2 SYDVKM. Between the trimmed V and J ends, which lost 5 bases and 4 bases, there was a span of 14 bases. CDR3 residues: CASSPFGGIYGYTF. The CDR3 coding sequence is TGTGCCAGCAGTCCATTTGGAGGGATCTATGGCTACACCTTC.

The chain links TRBV28 to TRBJ2-3; D possibly matches TRBD1 or TRBD2 (5 bases each). This CDR3 is built from 13 residues. Trimming pared 6 bases from V and 6 bases from J, leaving 13 bases between. CDR1 and CDR2 (germline): MDHEN, SYDVKM. For the CDR3, the DNA is TGTGCCAGCAGCCTGGGACCGTTGGATACGCAGTATTTT. Translation gives CASSLGPLDTQYF.

The chain combines TRBV7-2 with TRBJ2-7, with 8 bases identical to TRBD2. The germline gives CDR1 SGHTA, CDR2 FQGNSA. This CDR3 comprises 16 residues. V was pared by 4 bases and J by 0 bases, with 8 bases of the junction left unmatched. CDR3 nucleotides: TGTGCCAGCAGCTCAGCTGGGACTAGAAACTCCTACGAGCAGTACTTC. Translating it yields CASSSAGTRNSYEQYF.

The rearrangement links TRBV15 to TRBJ2-3, with TRBD2 matching 9 bases. Germline V gives CDR1 LNHNV, CDR2 YYDKDF (reference sequence). This CDR3 has 16 residues. The trim removed 0 bases at V and 1 base at J, leaving 2 bases unmatched. The chain's CDR3 is CATSRDSGRGTDTQYF. In DNA, the CDR3 is TGTGCCACCAGCAGAGATAGCGGGAGAGGCACAGATACGCAGTATTTT. The full variable domain, completed using reference TRBV15 and TRBJ2-3, is DAMVIQNPRYQVTQFGKPVTLSCSQTLNHNVMYWYQQKSSQAPKLLFHYYDKDFNNEADTPDNFQSRRPNTSFCFLDIRSPGLGDTAMYLCATSRDSGRGTDTQYFGPGTRLTVL.

This clone was counted a single time. V usage is TRBV4-1 and J usage is TRBJ2-7; D remains unclear. Trimming left V 1 base short and J 3 bases short, with 7 bases between. The CDR3 has 13 residues. Germline V CDR1 and CDR2: MGHRA, YSYEKL. The CDR3 DNA sequence: TGCGCCAGCAGCCAAGGACCCTTCTACGAGCAGTACTTC. Translation gives CASSQGPFYEQYF.

The gene calls are TRBV6-5 and TRBJ2-7; 10 bases are a match to TRBD2. CDR3 length: 16 residues. Trimming cost V 0 bases and J 3 bases; bases outside gene matches: 5. CDR1 and CDR2 (germline): MNHEY, SVGAGI. CDR3 region: CASSYSELAGVYEQYF. The CDR3 DNA reads as TGTGCCAGCAGTTACTCGGAGCTAGCGGGAGTCTACGAGCAGTACTTC.

The chain employs TRBV14 and TRBJ1-1; 10 nucleotides line up with TRBD1. This CDR3 is 15 amino acids long. Germline values: CDR1 SGHDN, CDR2 FVKESK. Losses at the gene ends were 4 bases for V and 2 bases for J; bases not matched to a gene: 4. Here the CDR3 DNA reads TGTGCCAGCAGCCTCAGGACAGGGGGAAACACTGAAGCTTTCTTT. This encodes CASSLRTGGNTEAFF.

J is TRBJ1-1 and V is TRBV5-1, with TRBD1 matching over 7 bases. The germline CDR1 and CDR2 sequences are SGHRS and YFSETQ. The V and J ends lost 3 bases and 1 base, in that order; junction bases with no gene match: 6. The CDR3 consists of 15 residues. The CDR3: CASSSLGTENTEAFF. In DNA, the CDR3 is TGCGCCAGCAGCTCTCTTGGGACAGAGAACACTGAAGCTTTCTTT.

The V call is TRBV2, the J call TRBJ1-1, with no clear D. The CDR3 extends over 12 amino acids. The V and J ends lost 3 bases and 7 bases respectively, with 9 bases between them. Germline CDR1 and CDR2: SNHLY and FYNNEI. The CDR3 DNA is TGTGCCAGCAGTGAGGAGGGTTTTGAAGCTTTCTTT. Translation gives CASSEEGFEAFF.

The chain combines TRBV5-1 with TRBJ2-3; no clear D gene. Trimming left V 0 bases short and J 0 bases short, with 5 bases between. This CDR3 has 14 residues. The germline CDR1 and CDR2 sequences are SGHRS and YFSETQ. CDR3 in amino acids: CASSLGESTDTQYF. CDR3 coding DNA: TGCGCCAGCAGCTTGGGAGAGAGCACAGATACGCAGTATTTT.

This sequence joins TRBV6-1 and TRBJ1-5, with D unresolved. This CDR3 has 13 residues. V shed 7 bases and J shed 8 bases, with 15 bases lying between them. Germline V gene lookup returns CDR1 MNHNS and CDR2 SASEGT. CDR3 sequence (DNA): TGTGCCAGCATGCGAGTTTGGGCTGAGCCCCAGCATTTT. Translating gives CASMRVWAEPQHF.

With regard to this clone: The sample carries other DNA sequences with the same CDR3. CDR3 amino acids: CSATTDTQYF. CDR3 DNA sequence: TGCAGTGCTACCACAGATACGCAGTATTTT. The V call is TRBV20-1, the J call TRBJ2-3, with D unresolved. This CDR3 region has 10 residues. Deletions cut 4 bases from V and 2 bases from J, with 1 base between. In germline, CDR1 is DFQATT, CDR2 SNEGSKA (reference sequence).

V usage is TRBV5-1 and J usage is TRBJ2-3; perhaps TRBD2 as D (6 bases). CDR1 is SGHRS, CDR2 YFSETQ, per germline. CDR3 length: 19 amino acids. The V end was cut by 4 bases, the J end by 4 bases, with 28 bases between. The CDR3 DNA is TGCGCCAGCAGCCCGAGTGAGGCGGGACCGCGAAAGTTCTCAGATACGCAGTATTTT. Its protein product is CASSPSEAGPRKFSDTQYF.